This T cell receptor (beta chain) stems from a study of T cells in Graves' hyperthyroidism and ophthalmopathy. Trimming took 0 bases from V and 5 from J; bases not matched to a gene: 3. This CDR3 is 14 amino acids long. The germline gives CDR1 MNHEY, CDR2 SVGAGI. Amplified TCR beta CDR3 regions derived from RNA transcripts. Using the HTBI primer set, a first-round RT-PCR was run on the TCR CDR3. TCRdb analysed the multiplex PCR reads with MiXCR anew, one entry per CDR3 protein. This table holds around 350,000 distinct CDR3 sequences, about a fifth found once. For the diagnoses, clinical symptoms, serum thyroxine and TRAb, thyroid ultrasound and orbital computed tomography were used. This clonotype appeared many times. The target antigen is unknown. Findings of the study overall: Ophthalmopathy onset followed model prediction by a median approximately six months.

The chain employs TRBV6-5 and TRBJ1-2, with 7 bases matching TRBD1. The specimen sequenced was blood. This receptor was taken from a woman aged 18-30 years with Graves' hyperthyroidism. The CDR3 sequence: CASSYSGGQYGYTF. CDR3 DNA: TGTGCCAGCAGTTACTCTGGGGGACAGTATGGCTACACCTTC.